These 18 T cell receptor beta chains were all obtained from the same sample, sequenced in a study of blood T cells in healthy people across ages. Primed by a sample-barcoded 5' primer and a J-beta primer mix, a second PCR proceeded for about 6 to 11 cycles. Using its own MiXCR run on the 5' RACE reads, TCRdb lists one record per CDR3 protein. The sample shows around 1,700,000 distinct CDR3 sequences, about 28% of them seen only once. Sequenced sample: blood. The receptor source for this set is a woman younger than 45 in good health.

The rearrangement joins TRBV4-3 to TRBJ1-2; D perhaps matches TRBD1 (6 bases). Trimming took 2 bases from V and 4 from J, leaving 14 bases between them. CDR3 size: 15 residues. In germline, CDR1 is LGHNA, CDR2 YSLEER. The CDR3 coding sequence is TGCGCCAGCAGCCAACTCACTGGAGGGGGCTATGGCTACACCTTC. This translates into CASSQLTGGGYGYTF.

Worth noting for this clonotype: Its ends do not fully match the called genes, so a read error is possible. Written as DNA, the CDR3 is TGCGCCAGCTCCCGAGGAGAACAGCCTTTCTCTGGAAACACCATATATTTT. Its protein product is CASSRGEQPFSGNTIYF. The chain combines TRBV18 with TRBJ1-3; D is undetermined. This CDR3 spans 17 amino acids. Germline lookup yields CDR1 KGHSH and CDR2 LQKENI.

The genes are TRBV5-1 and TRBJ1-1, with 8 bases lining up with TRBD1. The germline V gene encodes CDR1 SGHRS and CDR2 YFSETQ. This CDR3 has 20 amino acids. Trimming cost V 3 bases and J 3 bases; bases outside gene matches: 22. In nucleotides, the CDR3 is TGCGCCAGCAGCTCCGTGACCTTTAGCCCAGGGGGCAGCGTACACACTGAAGCTTTCTTT. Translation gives CASSSVTFSPGGSVHTEAFF.

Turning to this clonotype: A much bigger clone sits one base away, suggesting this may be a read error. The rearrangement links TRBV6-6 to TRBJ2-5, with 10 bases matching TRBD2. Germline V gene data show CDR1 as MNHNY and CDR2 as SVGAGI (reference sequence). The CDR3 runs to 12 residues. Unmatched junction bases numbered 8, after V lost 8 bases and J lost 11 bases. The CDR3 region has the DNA TGTGCCAGCGAGCGGGAGGGGTATGAGCAGTACTTC. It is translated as CASEREGYEQYF.

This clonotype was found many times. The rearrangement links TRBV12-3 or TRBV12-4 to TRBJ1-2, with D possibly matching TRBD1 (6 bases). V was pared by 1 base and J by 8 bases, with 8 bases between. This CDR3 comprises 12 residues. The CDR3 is CASSLEQGGYTF. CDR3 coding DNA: TGTGCCAGCAGTTTAGAACAGGGAGGCTACACCTTC.

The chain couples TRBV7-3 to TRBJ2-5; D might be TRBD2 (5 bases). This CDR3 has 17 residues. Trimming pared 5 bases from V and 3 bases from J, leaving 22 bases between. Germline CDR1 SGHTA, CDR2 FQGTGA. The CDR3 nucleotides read TGTGCCAGCAGCATTACCTCGGCCCCGAGGGCGAAAGAGACCCAGTACTTC. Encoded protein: CASSITSAPRAKETQYF.

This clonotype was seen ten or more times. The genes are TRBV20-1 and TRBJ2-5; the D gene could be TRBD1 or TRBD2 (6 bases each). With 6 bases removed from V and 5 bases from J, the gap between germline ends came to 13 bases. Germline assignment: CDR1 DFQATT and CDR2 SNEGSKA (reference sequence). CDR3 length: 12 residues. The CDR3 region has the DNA TGCAGTGCGGCGGGGCAGGGGGAGACCCAGTACTTC. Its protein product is CSAAGQGETQYF.

The CDR3 nucleotides are TGCGGCGCAACAAGGCTGATGGAGACCCAGTACTTC. Its protein is CGATRLMETQYF. J is TRBJ2-7 and V is TRBV29-1; no clear D gene. The DNA end lines up better with TRBJ2-5; the J call may be wrong. This CDR3 is 12 amino acids long. Germline CDR1 and CDR2: SQVTM and ANQGSEA.

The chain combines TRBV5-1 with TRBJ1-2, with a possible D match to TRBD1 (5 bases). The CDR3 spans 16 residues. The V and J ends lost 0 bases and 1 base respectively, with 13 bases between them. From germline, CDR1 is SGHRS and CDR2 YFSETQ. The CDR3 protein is CASSLGQGMFNYGYTF. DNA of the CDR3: TGCGCCAGCAGCTTGGGTCAGGGAATGTTTAACTATGGCTACACCTTC.

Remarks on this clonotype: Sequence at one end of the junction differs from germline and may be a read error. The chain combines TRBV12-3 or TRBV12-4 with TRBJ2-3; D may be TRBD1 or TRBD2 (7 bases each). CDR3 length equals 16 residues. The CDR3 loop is CAGSLEAGGVADAQYF. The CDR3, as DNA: TGTGCCGGCAGTTTAGAGGCAGGGGGGGTAGCAGATGCGCAGTATTTT.

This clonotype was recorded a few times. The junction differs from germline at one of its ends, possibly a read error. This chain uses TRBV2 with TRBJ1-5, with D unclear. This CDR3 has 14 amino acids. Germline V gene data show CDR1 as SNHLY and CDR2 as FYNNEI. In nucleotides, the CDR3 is TGTGCCAGCAGTGAGTTGGTGGGCAATCATCCCCAGCATTTT. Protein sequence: CASSELVGNHPQHF.

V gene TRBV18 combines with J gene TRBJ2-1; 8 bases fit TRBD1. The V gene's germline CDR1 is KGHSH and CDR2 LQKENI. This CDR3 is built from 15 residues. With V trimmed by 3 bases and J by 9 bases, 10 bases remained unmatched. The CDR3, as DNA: TGTGCCAGCTCACCTCAGACAGGGGTCATTGGTGAGCAGTTCTTC. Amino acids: CASSPQTGVIGEQFF.

CDR3 sequence reads: CASRPGIAGGPRGDEQFF. The CDR3 region has the DNA TGTGCCAGCAGGCCGGGGATAGCGGGAGGGCCTAGGGGAGATGAGCAGTTCTTC. The chain has TRBV12-3 or TRBV12-4 and TRBJ2-1; 11 bases align to TRBD2. CDR3 length equals 18 residues. V shed 6 bases, J shed 8 bases, and the junction held 18 bases outside the gene matches.

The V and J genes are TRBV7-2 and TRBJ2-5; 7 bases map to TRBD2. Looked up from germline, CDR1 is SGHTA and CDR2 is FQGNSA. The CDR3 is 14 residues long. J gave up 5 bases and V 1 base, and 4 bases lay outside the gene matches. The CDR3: CASSLGLALETQYF. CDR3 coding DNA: TGTGCCAGCAGCTTAGGACTAGCCTTGGAGACCCAGTACTTC.

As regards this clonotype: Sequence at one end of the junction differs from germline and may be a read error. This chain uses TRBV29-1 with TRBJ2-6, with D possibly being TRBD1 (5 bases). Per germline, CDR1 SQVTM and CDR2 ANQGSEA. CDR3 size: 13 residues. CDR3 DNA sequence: TGCAGCGTTGGCTTGTCTGGGGCCAACGTCCGGACTTTC. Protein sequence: CSVGLSGANVRTF.

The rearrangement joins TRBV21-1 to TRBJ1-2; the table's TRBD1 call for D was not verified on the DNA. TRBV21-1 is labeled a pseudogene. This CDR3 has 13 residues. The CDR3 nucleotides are TGTGCCAGCAGCAAAGAAGGACAGCGGGCAAGCACCTTC. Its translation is CASSKEGQRASTF.

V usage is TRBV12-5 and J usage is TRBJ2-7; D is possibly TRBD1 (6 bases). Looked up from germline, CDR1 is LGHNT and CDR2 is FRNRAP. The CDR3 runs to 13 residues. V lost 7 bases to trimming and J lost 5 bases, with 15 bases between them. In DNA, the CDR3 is TGTGCTAGTGCCCTCCTCACAGGGCACGAGCAGTACTTC. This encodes CASALLTGHEQYF.

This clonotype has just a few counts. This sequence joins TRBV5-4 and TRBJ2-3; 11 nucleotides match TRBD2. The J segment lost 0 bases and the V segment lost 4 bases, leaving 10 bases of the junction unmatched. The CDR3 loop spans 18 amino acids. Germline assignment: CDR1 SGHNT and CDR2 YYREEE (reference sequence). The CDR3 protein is CASSPGLAGGASTDTQYF. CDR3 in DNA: TGTGCCAGCAGCCCGGGGCTAGCGGGGGGCGCTAGCACAGATACGCAGTATTTT.